A selection of T cell receptor beta chains follows, all from one sample in a study of T cell responses to AZD1222 COVID-19 vaccine. Some clones are missing from TCRdb's copy, which holds only in-frame ones; the method was immunoSEQ multiplex PCR. Of more than 95,000 clones listed, approximately 90% were seen once; the top ten hold 11%. The specimen was peripheral blood, collected on day 0 of MenACWY control vaccination. These receptors were obtained from an adult in good health. The CDR3 runs from the conserved cysteine through the conserved F or W. Fields, in order: J gene, V gene, clone size, D gene, CDR3 protein, CDR3 DNA. D genes are given only for firm matches. Rows may omit the clone size; those that give it use once, few, many or a size class.

J gene: TRBJ1-1; V gene: TRBV20-1; clone size: .; D gene: .; CDR3 protein: CSASRNTEAFF; CDR3 DNA: TGCAGTGCTAGCAGGAACACTGAAGCTTTCTTT
J gene: TRBJ2-1; V gene: TRBV24-1; clone size: .; D gene: TRBD2; CDR3 protein: CATSDGREFYNEQFF; CDR3 DNA: TGTGCCACCAGTGATGGGAGGGAGTTCTACAATGAGCAGTTCTTC
J gene: TRBJ1-6; V gene: TRBV7-6; clone size: .; D gene: TRBD1; CDR3 protein: CASSSSTGGNSPLHF; CDR3 DNA: TGTGCCAGCAGCTCCTCGACAGGGGGTAATTCACCCCTCCACTTT
J gene: TRBJ2-5; V gene: TRBV7-3; clone size: .; D gene: .; CDR3 protein: CASSSGLLSGTQYF; CDR3 DNA: TGTGCCAGCAGCTCGGGACTTCTTTCGGGGACCCAGTACTTC
J gene: TRBJ2-5; V gene: TRBV5-5; clone size: .; D gene: TRBD2; CDR3 protein: CASSLSGTSGETQYF; CDR3 DNA: TGTGCCAGCAGCTTATCCGGGACTAGTGGAGAGACCCAGTACTTC
J gene: TRBJ2-5; V gene: TRBV7-9; clone size: .; D gene: TRBD1; CDR3 protein: CASSRDREHEAQYF; CDR3 DNA: TGTGCCAGCAGTCGCGACAGGGAGCACGAGGCCCAGTACTTC
J gene: TRBJ2-3; V gene: TRBV11-3; clone size: .; D gene: TRBD1; CDR3 protein: CASSTRGQRARPDTQYF; CDR3 DNA: TGTGCCAGCAGCACCCGGGGACAGAGAGCACGGCCAGATACGCAGTATTTT
J gene: TRBJ1-1; V gene: TRBV7-9; clone size: .; D gene: .; CDR3 protein: CASSFSMNTEAFF; CDR3 DNA: TGTGCCAGCAGCTTCAGTATGAACACTGAAGCTTTCTTT
J gene: TRBJ2-5; V gene: TRBV5-1; clone size: .; D gene: .; CDR3 protein: CASRDPGLETQYF; CDR3 DNA: TGCGCCAGCAGGGACCCTGGGTTGGAGACCCAGTACTTC
J gene: TRBJ2-5; V gene: TRBV5-4; clone size: .; D gene: .; CDR3 protein: CASSLPAKETQYF; CDR3 DNA: TGTGCCAGCAGCTTGCCCGCAAAAGAGACCCAGTACTTC
J gene: TRBJ2-3; V gene: TRBV7-3; clone size: .; D gene: TRBD2; CDR3 protein: CASSSWGLAGTDTQYF; CDR3 DNA: TGTGCCAGCAGCTCCTGGGGACTAGCGGGCACAGATACGCAGTATTTT
J gene: TRBJ1-5; V gene: TRBV2; clone size: once; D gene: .; CDR3 protein: CASRRGEIQPQHF; CDR3 DNA: TGTGCCAGCCGGAGAGGGGAAATTCAGCCCCAGCATTTT
J gene: TRBJ2-5; V gene: TRBV11-1; clone size: once; D gene: TRBD2; CDR3 protein: CASSPERGRGETQYF; CDR3 DNA: TGTGCCAGCAGCCCCGAGCGGGGGCGGGGAGAGACCCAGTACTTC
J gene: TRBJ2-7; V gene: TRBV12-3/TRBV12-4; clone size: .; D gene: .; CDR3 protein: CASSLSGYEQYF; CDR3 DNA: TGTGCCAGCAGTTTATCAGGGTACGAGCAGTACTTC